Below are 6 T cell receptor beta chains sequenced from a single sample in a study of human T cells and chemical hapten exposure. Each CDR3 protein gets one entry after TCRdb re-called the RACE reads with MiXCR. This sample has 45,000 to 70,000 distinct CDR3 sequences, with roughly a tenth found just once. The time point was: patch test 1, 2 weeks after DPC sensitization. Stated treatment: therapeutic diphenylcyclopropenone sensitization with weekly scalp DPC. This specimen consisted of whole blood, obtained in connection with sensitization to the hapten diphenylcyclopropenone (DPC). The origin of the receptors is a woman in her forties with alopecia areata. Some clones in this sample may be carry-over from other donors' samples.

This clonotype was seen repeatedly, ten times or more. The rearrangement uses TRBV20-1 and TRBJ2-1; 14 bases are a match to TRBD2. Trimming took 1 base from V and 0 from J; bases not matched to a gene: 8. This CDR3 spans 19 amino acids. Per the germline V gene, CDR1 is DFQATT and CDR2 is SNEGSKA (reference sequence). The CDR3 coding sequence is TGCAGTGCTAGAGTAGGACTAGCGGGGGGCCCAAGCTCCTACAATGAGCAGTTCTTC. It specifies CSARVGLAGGPSSYNEQFF.

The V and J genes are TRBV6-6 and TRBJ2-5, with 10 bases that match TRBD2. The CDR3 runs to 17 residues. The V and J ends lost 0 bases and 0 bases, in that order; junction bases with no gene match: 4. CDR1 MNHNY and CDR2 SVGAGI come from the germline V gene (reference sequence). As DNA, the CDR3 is TGTGCCAGCAGTTACTCTCCCCTAGCGGGAGACCAAGAGACCCAGTACTTC. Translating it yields CASSYSPLAGDQETQYF.

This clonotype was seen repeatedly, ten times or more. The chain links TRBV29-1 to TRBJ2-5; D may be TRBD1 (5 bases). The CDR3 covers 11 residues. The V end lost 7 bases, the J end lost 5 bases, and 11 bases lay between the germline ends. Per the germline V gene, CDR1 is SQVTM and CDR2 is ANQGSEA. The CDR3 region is CSAKRGETQYF. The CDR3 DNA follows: TGCAGCGCCAAAAGGGGCGAGACCCAGTACTTC.

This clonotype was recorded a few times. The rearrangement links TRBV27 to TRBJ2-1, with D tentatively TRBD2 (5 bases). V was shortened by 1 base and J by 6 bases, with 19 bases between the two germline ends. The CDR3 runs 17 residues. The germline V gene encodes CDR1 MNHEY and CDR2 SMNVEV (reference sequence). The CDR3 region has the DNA TGTGCCAGCAGTTTATGGCCCCCCGACACTAGGGTCAATGAGCAGTTCTTC. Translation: CASSLWPPDTRVNEQFF.

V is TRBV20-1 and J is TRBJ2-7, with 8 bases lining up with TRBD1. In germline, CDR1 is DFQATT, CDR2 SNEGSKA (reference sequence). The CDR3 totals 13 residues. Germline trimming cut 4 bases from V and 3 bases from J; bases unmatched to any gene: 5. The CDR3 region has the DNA TGCAGTGCTACAGGGGGCGCGAACTACGAGCAGTACTTC. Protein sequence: CSATGGANYEQYF.

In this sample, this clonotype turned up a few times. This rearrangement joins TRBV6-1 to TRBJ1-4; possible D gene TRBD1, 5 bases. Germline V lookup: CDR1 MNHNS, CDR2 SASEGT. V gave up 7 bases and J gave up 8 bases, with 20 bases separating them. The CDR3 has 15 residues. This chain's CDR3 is CASTQKSGDPEKLFF. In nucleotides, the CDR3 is TGTGCCAGCACCCAAAAGTCGGGGGATCCCGAAAAACTGTTTTTT.